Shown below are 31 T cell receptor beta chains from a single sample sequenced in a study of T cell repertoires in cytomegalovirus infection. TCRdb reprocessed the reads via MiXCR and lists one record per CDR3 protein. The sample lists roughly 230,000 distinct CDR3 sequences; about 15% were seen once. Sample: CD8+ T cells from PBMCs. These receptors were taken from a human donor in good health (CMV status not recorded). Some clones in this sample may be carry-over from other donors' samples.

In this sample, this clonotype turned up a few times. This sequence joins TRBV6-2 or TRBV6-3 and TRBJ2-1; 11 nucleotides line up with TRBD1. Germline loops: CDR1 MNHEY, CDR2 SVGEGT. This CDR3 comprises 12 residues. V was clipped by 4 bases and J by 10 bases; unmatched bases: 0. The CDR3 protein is CASSWTGGEQFF. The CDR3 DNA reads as TGTGCCAGCAGTTGGACAGGGGGCGAGCAGTTCTTC.

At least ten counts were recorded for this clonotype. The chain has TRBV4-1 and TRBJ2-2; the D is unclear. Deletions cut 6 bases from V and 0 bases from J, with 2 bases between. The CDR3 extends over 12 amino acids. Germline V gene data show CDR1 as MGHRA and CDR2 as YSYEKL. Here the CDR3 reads CASRPNTGELFF. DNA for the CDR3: TGCGCCAGCAGGCCGAACACCGGGGAGCTGTTTTTT.

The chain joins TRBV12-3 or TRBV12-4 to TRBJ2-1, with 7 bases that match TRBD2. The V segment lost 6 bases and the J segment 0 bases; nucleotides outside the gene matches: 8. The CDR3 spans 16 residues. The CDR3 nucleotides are TGTGCCAGCAGCCCGCTCGGGGGGAGCTCCTACAATGAGCAGTTCTTC. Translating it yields CASSPLGGSSYNEQFF.

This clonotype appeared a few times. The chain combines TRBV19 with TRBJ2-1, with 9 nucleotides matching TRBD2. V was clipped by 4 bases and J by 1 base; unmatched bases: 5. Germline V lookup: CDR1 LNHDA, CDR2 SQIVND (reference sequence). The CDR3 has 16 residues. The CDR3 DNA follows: TGTGCCAGTAGTAGGGGGAGCGGGGGGTCCTACAATGAGCAGTTCTTC. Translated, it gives CASSRGSGGSYNEQFF.

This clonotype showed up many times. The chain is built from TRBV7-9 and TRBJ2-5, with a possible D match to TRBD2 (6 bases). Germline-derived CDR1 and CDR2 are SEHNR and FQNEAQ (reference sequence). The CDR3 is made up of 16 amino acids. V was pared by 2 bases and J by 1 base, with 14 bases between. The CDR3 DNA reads TGTGCCAGCAGCTTATATGGAGGGTTTAGCCAAGAGACCCAGTACTTC. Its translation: CASSLYGGFSQETQYF. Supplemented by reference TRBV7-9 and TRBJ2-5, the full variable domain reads DTGVSQNPRHKITKRGQNVTFRCDPISEHNRLYWYRQTLGQGPEFLTYFQNEAQLEKSRLLSDRFSAERPKGSFSTLEIQRTEQGDSAMYLCASSLYGGFSQETQYFGPGTRLLVL.

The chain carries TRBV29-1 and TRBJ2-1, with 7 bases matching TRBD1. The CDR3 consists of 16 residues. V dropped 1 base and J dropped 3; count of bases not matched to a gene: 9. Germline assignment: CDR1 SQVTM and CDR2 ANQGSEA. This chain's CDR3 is CSVEVSTGLHYNEQFF. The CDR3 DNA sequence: TGCAGCGTTGAAGTGTCGACAGGGTTACACTACAATGAGCAGTTCTTC.

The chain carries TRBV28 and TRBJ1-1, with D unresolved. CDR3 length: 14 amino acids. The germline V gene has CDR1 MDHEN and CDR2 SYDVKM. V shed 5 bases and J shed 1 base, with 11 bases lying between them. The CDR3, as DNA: TGTGCCAGCAGTCTCTTTACCTCGAACACTGAAGCTTTCTTT. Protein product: CASSLFTSNTEAFF.

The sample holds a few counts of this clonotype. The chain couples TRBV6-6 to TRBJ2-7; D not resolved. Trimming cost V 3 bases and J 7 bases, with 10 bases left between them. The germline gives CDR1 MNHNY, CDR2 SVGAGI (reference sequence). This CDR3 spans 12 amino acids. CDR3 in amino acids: CASSYGSGEQYF. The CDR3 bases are TGTGCCAGCAGTTATGGCTCAGGAGAGCAGTACTTC.

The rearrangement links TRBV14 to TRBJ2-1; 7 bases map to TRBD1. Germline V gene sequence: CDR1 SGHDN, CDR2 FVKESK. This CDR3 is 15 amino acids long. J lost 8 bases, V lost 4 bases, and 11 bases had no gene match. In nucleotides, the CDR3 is TGTGCCAGCAGCCGAGACAGGGTTTCGTTCTATGAGCAGTTCTTC. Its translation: CASSRDRVSFYEQFF.

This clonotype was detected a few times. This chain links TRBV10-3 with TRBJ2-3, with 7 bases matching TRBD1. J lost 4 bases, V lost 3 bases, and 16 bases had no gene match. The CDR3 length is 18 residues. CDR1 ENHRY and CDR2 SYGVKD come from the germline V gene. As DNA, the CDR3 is TGTGCCATCAGTGACGGACAGGAATCTTCCCTGGGGGCAGATACGCAGTATTTT. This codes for CAISDGQESSLGADTQYF.

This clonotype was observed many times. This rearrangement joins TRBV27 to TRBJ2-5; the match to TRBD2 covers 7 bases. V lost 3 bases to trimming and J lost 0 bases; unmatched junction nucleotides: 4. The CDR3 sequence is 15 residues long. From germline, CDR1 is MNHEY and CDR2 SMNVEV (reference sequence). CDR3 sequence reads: CASSFSAGYQETQYF. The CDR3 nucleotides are TGTGCCAGCAGTTTCTCAGCGGGGTACCAAGAGACCCAGTACTTC.

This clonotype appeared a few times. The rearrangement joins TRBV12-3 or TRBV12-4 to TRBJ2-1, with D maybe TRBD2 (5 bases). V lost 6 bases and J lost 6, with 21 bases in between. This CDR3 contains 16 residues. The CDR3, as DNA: TGTGCCAGCAGCCACCAACTTTACGGGGAAATCAATGAGCAGTTCTTC. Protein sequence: CASSHQLYGEINEQFF.

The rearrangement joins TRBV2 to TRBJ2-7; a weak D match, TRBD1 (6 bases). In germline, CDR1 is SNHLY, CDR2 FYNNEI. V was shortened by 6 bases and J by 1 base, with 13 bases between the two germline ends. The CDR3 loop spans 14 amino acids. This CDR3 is CASSARDTSYEQYF. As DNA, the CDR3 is TGTGCCAGCAGCGCCCGGGACACTTCCTACGAGCAGTACTTC.

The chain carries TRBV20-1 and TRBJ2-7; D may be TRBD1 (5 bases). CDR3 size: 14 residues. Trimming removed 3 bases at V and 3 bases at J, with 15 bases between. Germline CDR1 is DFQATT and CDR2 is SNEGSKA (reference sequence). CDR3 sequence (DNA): TGCAGTGCTAGGGGGCCAGGTTCTCTCTACGAGCAGTACTTC. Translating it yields CSARGPGSLYEQYF.

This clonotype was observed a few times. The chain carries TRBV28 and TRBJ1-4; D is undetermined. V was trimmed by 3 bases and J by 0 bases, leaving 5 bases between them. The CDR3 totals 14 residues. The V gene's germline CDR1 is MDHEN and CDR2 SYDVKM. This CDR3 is CASSFGATNEKLFF. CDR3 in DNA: TGTGCCAGCAGTTTCGGTGCAACTAATGAAAAACTGTTTTTT.

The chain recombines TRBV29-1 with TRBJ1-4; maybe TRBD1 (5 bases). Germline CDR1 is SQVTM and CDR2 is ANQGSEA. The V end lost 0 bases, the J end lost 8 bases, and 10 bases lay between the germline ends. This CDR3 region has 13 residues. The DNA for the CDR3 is TGCAGCGTTGAAGAAGCAACAGGCGAAAAACTGTTTTTT. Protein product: CSVEEATGEKLFF.

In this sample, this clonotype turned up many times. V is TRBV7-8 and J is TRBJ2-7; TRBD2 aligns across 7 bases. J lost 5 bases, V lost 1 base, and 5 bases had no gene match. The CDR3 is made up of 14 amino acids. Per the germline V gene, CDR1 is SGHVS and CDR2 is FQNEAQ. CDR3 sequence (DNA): TGTGCCAGCAGCTTAGGACTAGCCGTAAACGAGCAGTACTTC. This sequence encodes CASSLGLAVNEQYF.

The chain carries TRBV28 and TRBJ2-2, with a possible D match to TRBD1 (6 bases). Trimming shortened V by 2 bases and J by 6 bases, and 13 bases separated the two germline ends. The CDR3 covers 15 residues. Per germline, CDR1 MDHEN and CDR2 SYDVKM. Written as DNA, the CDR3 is TGTGCCAGCAGTTTAAACGTTCAGGGGTCCGGGGAGCTGTTTTTT. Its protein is CASSLNVQGSGELFF.

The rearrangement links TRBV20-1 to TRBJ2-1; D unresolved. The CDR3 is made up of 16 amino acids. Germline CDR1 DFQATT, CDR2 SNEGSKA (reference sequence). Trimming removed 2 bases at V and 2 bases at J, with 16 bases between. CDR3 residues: CSARSPRQDAYNEQFF. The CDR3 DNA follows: TGCAGTGCTAGAAGCCCTCGGCAGGACGCCTACAATGAGCAGTTCTTC.

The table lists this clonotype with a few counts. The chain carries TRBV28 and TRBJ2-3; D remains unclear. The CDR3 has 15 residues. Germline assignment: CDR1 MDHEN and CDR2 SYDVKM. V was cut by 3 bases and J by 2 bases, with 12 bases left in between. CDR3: CASSFGNSFTDTQYF. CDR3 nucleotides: TGTGCCAGCAGTTTTGGAAACAGTTTCACAGATACGCAGTATTTT.

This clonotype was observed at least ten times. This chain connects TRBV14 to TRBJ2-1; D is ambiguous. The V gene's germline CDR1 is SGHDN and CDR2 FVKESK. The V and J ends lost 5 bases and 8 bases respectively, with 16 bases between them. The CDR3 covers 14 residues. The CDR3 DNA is TGTGCCAGCAGCGCCCTTCGTCCGGGTGATGAGCAGTTCTTC. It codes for CASSALRPGDEQFF.

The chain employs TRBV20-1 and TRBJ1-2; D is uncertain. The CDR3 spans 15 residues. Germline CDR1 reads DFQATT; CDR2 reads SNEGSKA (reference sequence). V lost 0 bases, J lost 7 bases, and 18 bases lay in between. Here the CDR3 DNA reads TGCAGTGCTAGAGATCTAGAGGGAACGATTGGTGGCTACACCTTC. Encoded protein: CSARDLEGTIGGYTF.

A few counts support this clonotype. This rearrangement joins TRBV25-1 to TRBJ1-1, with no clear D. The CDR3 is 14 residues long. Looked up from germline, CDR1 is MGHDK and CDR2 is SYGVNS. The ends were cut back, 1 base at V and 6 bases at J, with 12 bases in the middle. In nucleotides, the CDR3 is TGTGCCAGCAGTGAATCAAGGGTCGCCCCTGAAGCTTTCTTT. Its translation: CASSESRVAPEAFF.

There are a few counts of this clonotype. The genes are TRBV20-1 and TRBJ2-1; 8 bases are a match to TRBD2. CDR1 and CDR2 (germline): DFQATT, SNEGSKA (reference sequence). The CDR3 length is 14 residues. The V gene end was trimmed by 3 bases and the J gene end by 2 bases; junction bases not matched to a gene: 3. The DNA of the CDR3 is TGCAGTGCTAGTAGGCGGGGGGCCTACAATGAGCAGTTCTTC. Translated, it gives CSASRRGAYNEQFF.

The CDR3 DNA reads as TGTGCCAGCAGCGACCAGAACACTGAAGCTTTCTTT. Translation gives CASSDQNTEAFF. The V gene is TRBV12-3 or TRBV12-4, the J gene TRBJ1-1, with unresolved D. The CDR3 runs 12 residues. With 6 bases removed from V and 1 base from J, the gap between germline ends came to 6 bases.

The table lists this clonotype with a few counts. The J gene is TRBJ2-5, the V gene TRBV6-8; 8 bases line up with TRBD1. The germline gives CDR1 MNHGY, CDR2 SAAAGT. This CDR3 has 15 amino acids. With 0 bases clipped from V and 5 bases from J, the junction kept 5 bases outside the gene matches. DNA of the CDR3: TGTGCCAGCAGTTACTCTACGACAGGGGTCGAGACCCAGTACTTC. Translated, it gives CASSYSTTGVETQYF.

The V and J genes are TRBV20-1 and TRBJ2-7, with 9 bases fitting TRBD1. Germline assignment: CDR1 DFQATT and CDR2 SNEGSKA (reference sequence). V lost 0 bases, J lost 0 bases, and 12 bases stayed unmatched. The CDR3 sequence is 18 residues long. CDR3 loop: CSAREDRGDAMSSYEQYF. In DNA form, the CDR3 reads TGCAGTGCTAGAGAGGACAGGGGTGATGCGATGAGCTCCTACGAGCAGTACTTC.

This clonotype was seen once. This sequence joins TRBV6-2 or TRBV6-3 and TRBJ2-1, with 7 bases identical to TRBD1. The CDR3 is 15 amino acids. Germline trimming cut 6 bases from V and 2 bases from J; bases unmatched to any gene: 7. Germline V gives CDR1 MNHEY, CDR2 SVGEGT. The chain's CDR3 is CASSATGLAYNEQFF. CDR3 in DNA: TGTGCCAGCAGCGCGACAGGGCTAGCCTACAATGAGCAGTTCTTC.

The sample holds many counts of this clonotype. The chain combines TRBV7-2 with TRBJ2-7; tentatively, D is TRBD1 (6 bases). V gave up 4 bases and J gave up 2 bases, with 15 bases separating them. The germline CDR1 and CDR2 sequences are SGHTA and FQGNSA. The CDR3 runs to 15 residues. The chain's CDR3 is CASSYGQMYTYEQYF. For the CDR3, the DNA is TGTGCCAGCAGCTATGGACAGATGTACACCTACGAGCAGTACTTC.

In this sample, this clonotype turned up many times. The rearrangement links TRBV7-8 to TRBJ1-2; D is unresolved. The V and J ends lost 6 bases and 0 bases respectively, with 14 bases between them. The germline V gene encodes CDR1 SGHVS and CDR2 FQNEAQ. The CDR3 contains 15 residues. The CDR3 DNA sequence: TGTGCCAGCAGGGCATCGGGGAACCCTAACTATGGCTACACCTTC. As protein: CASRASGNPNYGYTF.

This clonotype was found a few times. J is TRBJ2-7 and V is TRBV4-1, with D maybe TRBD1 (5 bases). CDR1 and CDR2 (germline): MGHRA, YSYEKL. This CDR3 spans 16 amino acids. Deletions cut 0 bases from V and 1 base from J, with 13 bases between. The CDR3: CASSQEFQGHSYEQYF. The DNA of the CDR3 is TGCGCCAGCAGCCAAGAGTTTCAGGGCCATTCCTACGAGCAGTACTTC.